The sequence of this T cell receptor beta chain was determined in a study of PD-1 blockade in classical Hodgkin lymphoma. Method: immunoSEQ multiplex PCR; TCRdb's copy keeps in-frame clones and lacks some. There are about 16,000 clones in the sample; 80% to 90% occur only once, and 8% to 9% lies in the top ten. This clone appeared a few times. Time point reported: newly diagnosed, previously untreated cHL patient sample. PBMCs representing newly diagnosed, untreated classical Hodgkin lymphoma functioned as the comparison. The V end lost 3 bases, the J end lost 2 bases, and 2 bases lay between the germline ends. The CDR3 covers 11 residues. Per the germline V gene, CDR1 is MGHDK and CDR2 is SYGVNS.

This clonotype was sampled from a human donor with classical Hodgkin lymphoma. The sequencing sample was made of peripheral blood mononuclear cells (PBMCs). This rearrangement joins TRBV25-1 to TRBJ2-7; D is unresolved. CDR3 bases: TGTGCCAGCAGTGATACCTACGAGCAGTACTTC. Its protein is CASSDTYEQYF.